The rows below give T cell receptor beta chains drawn from one sample of a study of PD-L1 blockade in urothelial cancer. The method was immunoSEQ multiplex PCR; TCRdb's version includes in-frame clones alone and lacks a portion of them. The sample has around 120,000 clones, about 85% seen once. The starting material was PBMCs, obtained around atezolizumab (anti-PD-L1) treatment. These receptors all stem from a man aged 50-59 years with urothelial cancer. Each CDR3 is given without its conserved first and last residue. A D gene is named only where the DNA matches it firmly.

d_gene	v_gene	j_gene	CDR3aa
-	TRBV7-3	TRBJ1-1	ASRTRGNTEAF
TRBD1	TRBV5-1	TRBJ1-6	ASSLGDRVSPLH
-	TRBV5-6	TRBJ2-7	ASALGTLSYEQY
-	TRBV2	TRBJ2-7	ASSEQGTRTYEQY
TRBD2	TRBV15	TRBJ2-3	ASSQELAGVDTQY
-	TRBV27	TRBJ1-1	ASSLRQMNTEAF
-	TRBV6-6	TRBJ2-5	ASTLGGEETQY
-	TRBV9	TRBJ1-3	ASTRMPTEGDTIY
TRBD2	TRBV23-1	TRBJ2-7	ASSQTRTSGRGAYEQY
TRBD2	TRBV9	TRBJ2-2	ASSRGLAENTGELF
-	TRBV9	TRBJ2-5	ASSPRPGETQY
TRBD1	TRBV18	TRBJ1-2	ASSPITLTGGKNGGYT
TRBD2	TRBV6-1	TRBJ2-3	ASLTGTSQDTQY
-	TRBV5-8	TRBJ1-2	ASSPDSRYGYT
-	TRBV18	TRBJ2-2	ASSSQGTGELF
-	TRBV7-9	TRBJ2-7	ASSPEVPDTYEQY
-	TRBV5-6	TRBJ1-2	ASSFTGYGYT
-	TRBV5-1	TRBJ2-1	ASSLEAGSRNEQF
-	TRBV6-1	TRBJ2-1	ASSGGAGTFSYNEQF
-	TRBV28	TRBJ1-1	ASSRQMNTEAF
-	TRBV13	TRBJ2-3	ASSLLGLGRADTQY
-	TRBV15	TRBJ1-2	ATSRAGTRNYGYT
TRBD2	TRBV28	TRBJ2-7	AGGRAREQY
-	TRBV7-2	TRBJ1-3	ASSLNPLSGGNTIY
TRBD2	TRBV5-6	TRBJ2-7	ASSLWGTSPNPSYEQY
-	TRBV2	TRBJ2-1	ASNPRETYNEQF
TRBD1	TRBV5-4	TRBJ2-3	ASSSRTGRGSDTQY
TRBD1	TRBV2	TRBJ2-5	ASSEAWTGASGAQY
TRBD1	TRBV18	TRBJ2-3	ASSPGTASTDTQY
-	TRBV10-3	TRBJ2-7	AIKGERVGDEQY
-	TRBV7-3	TRBJ1-6	ASSLARDYNSPLH
TRBD2	TRBV15	TRBJ2-5	ATSREVAGGGSRETQY
-	TRBV28	TRBJ2-1	ASSFPRERYNEQF
TRBD1	TRBV30	TRBJ1-1	AWRQGFGAF
-	TRBV30	TRBJ2-2	AWSISAWTNTGELF
TRBD1	TRBV4-1	TRBJ2-7	ASSHQGAGEQY
-	TRBV28	TRBJ1-5	ASVGRTGSQPQH
-	TRBV19	TRBJ1-3	ASSTYAGPYESGNTIY
-	TRBV7-9	TRBJ2-1	ASSLAQLTGQF
-	TRBV18	TRBJ1-5	ASSPDSSYSNQPQH
-	TRBV5-4	TRBJ1-5	ASSLRGNNQPQH
TRBD2	TRBV13	TRBJ2-7	ASSFRGLAGATYEQY
TRBD1	TRBV11-2	TRBJ1-1	ASSTRTGFLTEAF
TRBD2	TRBV7-8	TRBJ2-2	ASSLRAGGLTGELF
-	TRBV28	TRBJ2-6	ASSLWSSGANVLT
-	TRBV11-2	TRBJ2-7	ASSLEQGSSYEQY
TRBD2	TRBV13	TRBJ2-1	ASGKLNLAGAPPSKF
-	TRBV19	TRBJ1-5	ASSIPSLGGQPQH
-	TRBV18	TRBJ1-1	ASSVGYVTEAF
TRBD1	TRBV19	TRBJ1-2	ASSPHPGQGLGYT